The T cell receptor (beta chain) under discussion was sequenced for a study of vaccination effects on CD4 cells after COVID-19. The wider study: Early after vaccination, and again late, a few convalescent patients were sampled. Study results and limitations: Early timepoints after infection were absent, and convalescent patients were few in the study.

On this clone: Its antigen remains unidentified.

Clones were sequenced by immunoSEQ multiplex PCR, and TCRdb holds only the in-frame ones, with some missing. The data contain about 34,000 clones, approximately 81% of them singletons. With about ten days of culture completed, CD4+ T cells were isolated. From March to December 2020, the person had a SARS-CoV-2 infection that was confirmed by PCR. Subjects were given two BNT162b2 or mRNA-1273 vaccine doses. Sequencing was performed on CD4+ T cells from PBMCs cultured without peptide, taken after COVID-19 vaccination. This receptor was obtained from a human donor who had a prior SARS-CoV-2 infection.

This CDR3 is CAWAIGTENIQYF. The CDR3 bases are TGTGCCTGGGCCATTGGGACAGAAAACATTCAGTACTTC. The chain employs TRBV30 and TRBJ2-4, with TRBD1 matching over 7 bases. The CDR3 is 13 residues long. Unmatched junction bases numbered 6, after V lost 5 bases and J lost 5 bases. Germline V gives CDR1 GTSNPN, CDR2 SVGIG (reference sequence).